The 2 T cell receptor beta chains in this list originate from one sample, sequenced in a study of Ad26.COV2.S vaccination and SARS-CoV-2 variants. TCRdb's table, derived via immunoSEQ multiplex PCR, lists solely in-frame clones and lacks some. Of more than 150,000 clones in the sample, around 88% were seen once. Sequencing used peripheral blood, obtained after recovery from COVID-19. The receptor set was obtained from a human donor who had recovered from COVID-19.

V is TRBV4-1 and J is TRBJ2-3; 7 bases agree with TRBD2. The V gene's germline CDR1 is MGHRA and CDR2 YSYEKL. V lost 4 bases, J lost 6 bases, and 19 bases stayed unmatched. The CDR3 is made up of 18 amino acids. The CDR3 protein is CASSPIFVGGSLPDTQYF. The CDR3 bases are TGCGCCAGCAGCCCAATATTCGTAGGCGGGAGTCTCCCGGATACGCAGTATTTT.

V gene TRBV14 combines with J gene TRBJ2-3, with 10 bases lining up with TRBD2. There are 14 residues in the CDR3. V was clipped by 6 bases and J by 2 bases; unmatched bases: 2. Germline V gene data show CDR1 as SGHDN and CDR2 as FVKESK. In nucleotides, the CDR3 is TGTGCCAGCAGACTAGCGGGGTCCACAGATACGCAGTATTTT. Protein product: CASRLAGSTDTQYF.